The 10 T cell receptor beta chains below all came from one sample that was sequenced in a study of beta chain features in type 1 diabetes. Expressed TCRB transcripts got sequenced, as all isolated RNA was reverse transcribed. The repertoire was sequenced with immunoSEQ multiplex PCR; TCRdb's copy has only in-frame clones and lacks some. Of hundreds of thousands of clones detected, 13% appear once; the ten largest clones hold 0.02% to 0.025%. For these receptors, no antigen is known. Findings and caveats of the study: Among patients with Type 1 diabetes, TCRB CDR3s were moderately but significantly shorter in every one of the four CD4+ subsets.

Sequences were obtained from naive CD4+ T cells from blood. These receptors were collected from a man aged 18 to 29 with type 1 diabetes.

To note about this clone: This sample includes further DNA sequences coding for the same CDR3. CDR3 sequence (DNA): TGTGCCAGCAGTGATCGGGGGAATTCACCCCTCCACTTT. Amino acids: CASSDRGNSPLHF. This rearrangement joins TRBV6-4 to TRBJ1-6; D perhaps matches TRBD1 (5 bases). Trimming pared 3 bases from V and 7 bases from J, leaving 7 bases between. This CDR3 spans 13 amino acids. Germline assignment: CDR1 MRHNA and CDR2 SNTAGT.

V is TRBV27 and J is TRBJ2-5; D may be TRBD1 (6 bases). The V gene's germline CDR1 is MNHEY and CDR2 SMNVEV (reference sequence). The CDR3 length is 15 residues. Trimming stripped 5 bases from V and 5 bases from J, with 18 bases between. CDR3 protein: CASSRRQAGRETQYF. In DNA form, the CDR3 reads TGTGCCAGCAGTCGCCGACAGGCCGGGCGGGAGACCCAGTACTTC.

This clone was observed a handful of times. The CDR3 sequence: CASSAGSGTDTQYF. The DNA for the CDR3 is TGTGCCAGCAGTGCCGGGTCGGGCACAGATACGCAGTATTTT. This sequence joins TRBV2 and TRBJ2-3; D is uncertain. The CDR3 runs 14 residues. V lost 4 bases, J lost 1 base, and 9 bases lay in between. Germline V CDR1 and CDR2: SNHLY, FYNNEI.

On this clone itself: Other DNA sequences within the sample encode an identical CDR3. The chain links TRBV29-1 to TRBJ2-1; D possibly corresponds to TRBD2 (5 bases). V was pared by 0 bases and J by 7 bases, with 7 bases between. From germline, CDR1 is SQVTM and CDR2 ANQGSEA. This CDR3 is built from 12 residues. Written as DNA, the CDR3 is TGCAGCGTTGAAGATAGGAGGAATGAGCAGTTCTTC. Amino acids: CSVEDRRNEQFF.

The chain links TRBV29-1 to TRBJ1-1; the D gene is possibly TRBD1 (5 bases). The germline gives CDR1 SQVTM, CDR2 ANQGSEA. Trimming stripped 5 bases from V and 4 bases from J, with 17 bases between. The CDR3 is 14 residues long. The CDR3 is CSVSPWAGTTEAFF. DNA for the CDR3: TGCAGCGTTTCCCCTTGGGCAGGGACCACTGAAGCTTTCTTT.

A few counts support this clone. Different DNA sequences within this sample yield the same CDR3. The chain carries TRBV5-1 and TRBJ2-1; TRBD2 is a possible D gene (5 bases). The ends were cut back, 1 base at V and 3 bases at J, with 11 bases in the middle. There are 15 residues in the CDR3. Germline lookup yields CDR1 SGHRS and CDR2 YFSETQ. The CDR3 nucleotides read TGCGCCAGCAGCTTGCGGGGAGACCTCTACAATGAGCAGTTCTTC. Protein product: CASSLRGDLYNEQFF.

This clone was detected only a few times. V usage is TRBV29-1 and J usage is TRBJ2-3, with TRBD1 matching over 8 bases. V lost 6 bases and J lost 6; bases outside the gene matches: 8. The germline V gene encodes CDR1 SQVTM and CDR2 ANQGSEA. This CDR3 is 13 amino acids long. In nucleotides, the CDR3 is TGCAGCGTAGGACAGGGTTTAATGGATACGCAGTATTTT. It is translated as CSVGQGLMDTQYF.

As for this clone: One end of the junction is discordant with germline, which a read error may explain. The chain couples TRBV7-7 to TRBJ2-1; D might be TRBD2 (5 bases). The CDR3 has 13 amino acids. Germline assignment: CDR1 SSHAT and CDR2 FNYEAQ (reference sequence). The CDR3 region has the DNA TGTGCTAGCAGCTTATCCGGGAACAATGAGCAGTTCTTC. Translating gives CASSLSGNNEQFF.

Remarks on this clone: Other DNA sequences within the sample encode an identical CDR3. The chain couples TRBV30 to TRBJ1-2, with a tentative D call TRBD1 (6 bases). Germline V CDR1 and CDR2: GTSNPN, SVGIG (reference sequence). This CDR3 is built from 12 residues. V shed 1 base and J shed 3 bases, with 6 bases lying between them. The CDR3 region is CAWSAGDYGYTF. DNA for the CDR3: TGTGCCTGGAGTGCAGGGGACTATGGCTACACCTTC.

This rearrangement joins TRBV2 to TRBJ2-7; 11 nucleotides agree with TRBD2. Germline CDR1 SNHLY, CDR2 FYNNEI. CDR3 size: 20 residues. J was trimmed by 0 bases and V by 5 bases; bases with no gene match: 18. The chain's CDR3 is CASSIPRATSGVTSSYEQYF. The CDR3 region has the DNA TGTGCCAGCAGTATTCCCCGGGCGACTAGCGGGGTGACTTCCTCCTACGAGCAGTACTTC.